The 23 T cell receptor beta chains in this list originate from one sample, sequenced in a study of technical replicates of blood from a few donors. Method: immunoSEQ multiplex PCR; TCRdb's copy keeps in-frame clones and lacks some. The sample comprises roughly 100,000 clones, approximately 96% of which are singletons, and 0.3% to 0.45% rests with the top ten. The specimen was T cells isolated from PBMCs. These TCRs come from a human donor in good health.

The gene calls are TRBV9 and TRBJ2-3; unclear D gene. V gave up 0 bases and J gave up 2 bases, with 13 bases separating them. Germline lookup yields CDR1 SGDLS and CDR2 YYNGEE. The CDR3 consists of 16 residues. The CDR3: CASSVETAFFTDTQYF. Written as DNA, the CDR3 is TGTGCCAGCAGCGTAGAAACAGCCTTTTTCACAGATACGCAGTATTTT.

The chain has TRBV6-6 and TRBJ2-5, with D perhaps TRBD2 (6 bases). This CDR3 spans 13 amino acids. The V gene lost 3 bases and the J gene lost 2 bases, with 7 bases spanning the gap. CDR1 MNHNY and CDR2 SVGAGI come from the germline V gene (reference sequence). DNA of the CDR3: TGTGCCAGCAGTTATAGCGGACAAGAGACCCAGTACTTC. This encodes CASSYSGQETQYF.

V and J are TRBV9 and TRBJ2-7; the match to TRBD2 covers 7 bases. Germline CDR1 is SGDLS and CDR2 is YYNGEE. The CDR3 is 14 residues long. V lost 3 bases and J lost 7; bases outside the gene matches: 10. As DNA, the CDR3 is TGTGCCAGCAGCGAGCGGGATGGTACCATTGAGCAGTACTTC. This translates into CASSERDGTIEQYF.

The V and J genes are TRBV23-1 and TRBJ1-5, with unresolved D. TRBV23-1 is flagged as an ORF with uncertain function. Trimming removed 2 bases at V and 3 bases at J, with 17 bases between. This CDR3 is built from 17 residues. The CDR3 DNA reads TGCGCCAGCAGTCAACCGGGCGACATCGGACTCAATCAGCCCCAGCATTTT. Protein sequence: CASSQPGDIGLNQPQHF.

This chain uses TRBV11-1 with TRBJ2-3; 15 bases align to TRBD2. The CDR3 is made up of 17 amino acids. V was clipped by 5 bases and J by 2 bases; unmatched bases: 5. CDR1 and CDR2 from the germline V gene are SGHAT and FQDESV (reference sequence). The CDR3 nucleotides are TGTGCCAGCAGCCATGGACTAGCGGGAGGGAACACAGATACGCAGTATTTT. Translated: CASSHGLAGGNTDTQYF.

This clone was recorded once. This chain uses TRBV15 with TRBJ2-7, with 8 nucleotides matching TRBD1. Per germline, CDR1 LNHNV and CDR2 YYDKDF (reference sequence). V gave up 1 base and J gave up 4 bases; unmatched junction bases: 3. This CDR3 has 14 residues. The CDR3 protein is CATSRGGTGYEQYF. CDR3 DNA sequence: TGTGCCACCAGCAGAGGCGGGACAGGTTACGAGCAGTACTTC.

The rearrangement joins TRBV6-1 to TRBJ2-6; no firm D call. Germline lookup yields CDR1 MNHNS and CDR2 SASEGT. CDR3 size: 14 residues. Trimming stripped 6 bases from V and 0 bases from J, with 6 bases between. DNA of the CDR3: TGTGCCAGCAGATATCCCTCTGGGGCCAACGTCCTGACTTTC. Its translation: CASRYPSGANVLTF.

This clone showed up just once. The V gene is TRBV13, the J gene TRBJ2-6; D is uncertain. The CDR3 loop spans 15 amino acids. Germline CDR1 is PRHDT and CDR2 is FYEKMQ (reference sequence). Trimming shortened V by 5 bases and J by 1 base, and 9 bases separated the two germline ends. Here the CDR3 DNA reads TGTGCCAGCAGCAAACCCAGATCTGGGGCCAACGTCCTGACTTTC. Its protein product is CASSKPRSGANVLTF.

CDR3 DNA: TGTGCCAGCAGCCTCGGGACTAGCGGGGAGAGGGCAGATACGCAGTATTTT. Its protein is CASSLGTSGERADTQYF. The chain has TRBV7-3 and TRBJ2-3; 13 bases match TRBD2. The germline V gene encodes CDR1 SGHTA and CDR2 FQGTGA. The CDR3 length is 17 residues. Trimming at V came to 5 bases and at J to 4 bases, leaving 9 bases not matched to a gene. Full variable domain (rest looked up from reference TRBV7-3 and TRBJ2-3): GAGVSQTPSNKVTEKGKYVELRCDPISGHTALYWYRQSLGQGPEFLIYFQGTGAADDSGLPNDRFFAVRPEGSVSTLKIQRTERGDSAVYLCASSLGTSGERADTQYFGPGTRLTVL.

The gene calls are TRBV5-1 and TRBJ2-1, with TRBD2 matching over 11 bases. V shed 0 bases and J 6 bases; nucleotides not matched to a gene: 2. CDR1 and CDR2 from the germline V gene are SGHRS and YFSETQ. This CDR3 comprises 15 residues. CDR3 amino acids: CASSLDGTSGNEQFF. The DNA of the CDR3 is TGCGCCAGCAGCTTGGATGGGACTAGCGGCAATGAGCAGTTCTTC.

This chain connects TRBV28 to TRBJ1-2; possibly TRBD1 for D (5 bases). With 7 bases removed from V and 5 bases from J, the gap between germline ends came to 14 bases. CDR1 is MDHEN, CDR2 SYDVKM, per germline. The length of the CDR3 is 13 residues. CDR3 DNA: TGTGCCAGCATATCGACAGTAAGATATGGCTACACCTTC. As protein: CASISTVRYGYTF.

The chain couples TRBV19 to TRBJ2-3; 7 bases fit TRBD2. Germline-derived CDR1 and CDR2 are LNHDA and SQIVND (reference sequence). J lost 7 bases, V lost 3 bases, and 19 bases had no gene match. The CDR3 extends over 18 amino acids. This CDR3 reads CASSIFSFSAGDVHTQYF. Here the CDR3 DNA reads TGTGCCAGTAGTATCTTCTCTTTTTCGGCGGGAGACGTGCATACGCAGTATTTT.

The chain carries TRBV28 and TRBJ1-2; the match to TRBD1 covers 8 bases. The CDR3 totals 15 residues. Germline-derived CDR1 and CDR2 are MDHEN and SYDVKM. The V segment lost 5 bases and the J segment 7 bases; nucleotides outside the gene matches: 12. The CDR3: CASSPPGQGSRGYTF. CDR3 DNA sequence: TGTGCCAGCAGTCCACCAGGACAGGGATCGCGTGGCTACACCTTC.

The rearrangement uses TRBV19 and TRBJ1-2; 7 nucleotides line up with TRBD1. CDR1 is LNHDA, CDR2 SQIVND, per germline (reference sequence). The CDR3 sequence is 15 residues long. Losses at the gene ends were 7 bases for V and 4 bases for J; bases not matched to a gene: 12. The CDR3 region is CASNKINRGSYGYTF. The CDR3 DNA follows: TGTGCCAGTAATAAAATCAACAGGGGAAGCTATGGCTACACCTTC.

This rearrangement joins TRBV10-3 to TRBJ1-2; D may be TRBD1 (6 bases). V shed 3 bases and J shed 8 bases, with 19 bases lying between them. The CDR3 runs to 15 residues. The germline CDR1 and CDR2 sequences are ENHRY and SYGVKD. The CDR3 bases are TGTGCCATCAGTGAAACATCCGGGACATCGAAAGGCTACACCTTC. The encoded protein is CAISETSGTSKGYTF.

This chain connects TRBV11-3 to TRBJ1-4; perhaps TRBD1 as D (6 bases). The V and J ends lost 1 base and 3 bases respectively, with 12 bases between them. Germline V CDR1 and CDR2: SGHNT, YENEEA. CDR3 length: 16 amino acids. CDR3 protein: CASSLGLQGANEKLFF. The CDR3 nucleotides are TGTGCCAGCAGCTTAGGCCTACAGGGTGCTAATGAAAAACTGTTTTTT. Variable domain in full (rest from reference TRBV11-3 and TRBJ1-4): EAGVVQSPRYKIIEKKQPVAFWCNPISGHNTLYWYLQNLGQGPELLIRYENEEAVDDSQLPKDRFSAERLKGVDSTLKIQPAELGDSAVYLCASSLGLQGANEKLFFGSGTQLSVL.

This chain connects TRBV21-1 to TRBJ2-3; the table calls TRBD2, which could not be checked here. TRBV21-1 is noted as a pseudogene. The CDR3 length is 14 residues. This CDR3 is CASGLAPLTDTQYF. CDR3 sequence (DNA): TGTGCCAGCGGACTAGCGCCTCTCACAGATACGCAGTATTTT.

The genes are TRBV19 and TRBJ1-1; D is unresolved. The germline CDR1 and CDR2 sequences are LNHDA and SQIVND (reference sequence). The germline V and J ends were trimmed by 3 bases and 1 base, with 6 bases remaining between them. The CDR3 is 13 amino acids. The CDR3: CASSIRENTEAFF. The CDR3 region has the DNA TGTGCCAGTAGTATCCGGGAGAACACTGAAGCTTTCTTT. The whole variable domain, remainder taken from reference TRBV19 and TRBJ1-1, is DGGITQSPKYLFRKEGQNVTLSCEQNLNHDAMYWYRQDPGQGLRLIYYSQIVNDFQKGDIAEGYSVSREKKESFPLTVTSAQKNPTAFYLCASSIRENTEAFFGQGTRLTVV.

This rearrangement joins TRBV4-3 to TRBJ1-4; D call uncertain. Per germline, CDR1 LGHNA and CDR2 YSLEER. The CDR3 runs 17 residues. Deletions cut 4 bases from V and 8 bases from J, with 23 bases between. The CDR3 DNA reads TGCGCCAGCAGCCTCCTTGTGTGGGGAGTTCTTTCGGAAAAACTGTTTTTT. It translates to CASSLLVWGVLSEKLFF.

This chain uses TRBV28 with TRBJ1-1; D remains unclear. The germline V gene has CDR1 MDHEN and CDR2 SYDVKM. Trimming left V 3 bases short and J 1 base short, with 6 bases between. The CDR3 length is 13 residues. CDR3 region: CASSLTRNTEAFF. In nucleotides, the CDR3 is TGTGCCAGCAGTTTGACACGGAACACTGAAGCTTTCTTT.

V is TRBV29-1 and J is TRBJ2-3, with 8 bases that match TRBD1. Per germline, CDR1 SQVTM and CDR2 ANQGSEA. J was trimmed by 6 bases and V by 4 bases; bases with no gene match: 6. The CDR3 contains 13 residues. CDR3 loop: CSVVTGGVDTQYF. DNA for the CDR3: TGCAGCGTTGTAACAGGGGGAGTCGATACGCAGTATTTT.

V usage is TRBV6-6 and J usage is TRBJ2-1; TRBD2 aligns across 7 bases. The CDR3 is 13 amino acids. The trim removed 5 bases at V and 7 bases at J, leaving 5 bases unmatched. Germline lookup yields CDR1 MNHNY and CDR2 SVGAGI (reference sequence). The CDR3 coding sequence is TGTGCCAGCAGTCCACGGGGGGTGAATGAGCAGTTCTTC. Encoded protein: CASSPRGVNEQFF.

In its sample, this clone was seen once. The genes are TRBV11-3 and TRBJ1-3; D gene ambiguous. This CDR3 is built from 17 residues. The germline CDR1 and CDR2 sequences are SGHNT and YENEEA. V was cut by 1 base and J by 0 bases, with 13 bases left in between. CDR3 sequence reads: CASSLGLAGTSGNTIYF. DNA for the CDR3: TGTGCCAGCAGCTTAGGTTTGGCGGGAACCTCTGGAAACACCATATATTTT. The full variable domain, with the rest looked up from reference TRBV11-3 and TRBJ1-3, is EAGVVQSPRYKIIEKKQPVAFWCNPISGHNTLYWYLQNLGQGPELLIRYENEEAVDDSQLPKDRFSAERLKGVDSTLKIQPAELGDSAVYLCASSLGLAGTSGNTIYFGEGSWLTVV.